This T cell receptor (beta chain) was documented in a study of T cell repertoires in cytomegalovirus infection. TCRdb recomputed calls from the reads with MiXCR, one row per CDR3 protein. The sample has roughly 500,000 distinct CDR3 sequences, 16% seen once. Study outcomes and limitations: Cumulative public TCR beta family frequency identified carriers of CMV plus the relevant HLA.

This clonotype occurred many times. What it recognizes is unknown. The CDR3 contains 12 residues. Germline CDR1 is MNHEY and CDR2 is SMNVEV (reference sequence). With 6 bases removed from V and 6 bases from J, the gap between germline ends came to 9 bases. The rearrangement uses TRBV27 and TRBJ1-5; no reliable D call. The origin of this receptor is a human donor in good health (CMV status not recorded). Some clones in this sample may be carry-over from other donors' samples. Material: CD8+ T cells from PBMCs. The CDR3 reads CASSFGGQPQHF. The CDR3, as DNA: TGTGCCAGCAGCTTCGGAGGTCAGCCCCAGCATTTT.